This paragraph covers one T cell receptor beta chain sequence. Its antigen remains unknown. Every immunoSEQ plate was one replicate of a subset's evenly spread DNA. Here immunoSEQ multiplex PCR was the method, and the copy in TCRdb shows in-frame clones only, minus some. Among roughly 2,000,000 clones, over 85% were seen once, and the ten largest hold 0.95% to 1.5%. Naive CD8 cells were CD45RO-negative, positively selected for CCR7, excluding terminally differentiated effector memory CD45RA+ cells. CDR1 and CDR2 from the germline V gene are KGHSH and LQKENI. Trimming pared 2 bases from V and 0 bases from J, leaving 7 bases between. CDR3 length equals 14 residues. This entry is derived from a study of shared clonotypes between healthy human individuals. Whole-study findings and limits: The sharing of approximately 4.6% of naive CD4 clonotypes was seen across several donors. A reduction in generation probabilities was seen for non-shared clonotypes relative to those shared by all four donors. Blood was the only sampled material, and tissue repertoires likely differ.

This chain uses TRBV18 with TRBJ2-5; no reliable D call. The sequence derives from a man younger than 35 in good health. Sequencing used naive CD8+ T cells sorted from blood. The CDR3 nucleotides are TGTGCCAGCTCACCAATGGAAGACCAAGAGACCCAGTACTTC. Encoded protein: CASSPMEDQETQYF.